The 11 T cell receptor beta chains below all came from one sample that was sequenced in a study of T cell changes during pregnancy in multiple sclerosis. Assay: immunoSEQ multiplex PCR; the TCRdb copy retains only in-frame clones and omits some. Of about 130,000 clones in the sample, approximately 96% were seen once. Sequences were derived from peripheral blood, sampled after pregnancy. The receptors here all came from a female donor with multiple sclerosis, enrolled in a pregnancy study.

The chain couples TRBV7-8 to TRBJ1-5; TRBD1 might be the D (6 bases). This CDR3 is built from 15 residues. Germline CDR1 reads SGHVS; CDR2 reads FQNEAQ. With 6 bases removed from V and 2 bases from J, the gap between germline ends came to 14 bases. Here the CDR3 reads CASRAKGVGNQPQHF. DNA for the CDR3: TGTGCCAGCAGAGCTAAGGGGGTGGGCAATCAGCCCCAGCATTTT.

The rearrangement links TRBV6-6 to TRBJ2-2; D possibly corresponds to TRBD1 (5 bases). The CDR3 is 16 residues long. With 6 bases removed from V and 2 bases from J, the gap between germline ends came to 16 bases. Germline V gene data show CDR1 as MNHNY and CDR2 as SVGAGI (reference sequence). The CDR3: CASSRTRGQNTGELFF. As DNA, the CDR3 is TGTGCCAGCAGCCGGACACGCGGACAAAACACCGGGGAGCTGTTTTTT.

The chain couples TRBV7-2 to TRBJ2-6, with 10 bases aligning to TRBD2. Germline V gene lookup returns CDR1 SGHTA and CDR2 FQGNSA. V was clipped by 3 bases and J by 0 bases; unmatched bases: 8. There are 19 residues in the CDR3. CDR3 coding DNA: TGTGCCAGCAGCTTCACACCGGGACTAGCGAACTCTGGGGCCAACGTCCTGACTTTC. As protein: CASSFTPGLANSGANVLTF.

The gene calls are TRBV19 and TRBJ2-7, with TRBD1 identical over 12 bases. Germline lookup yields CDR1 LNHDA and CDR2 SQIVND (reference sequence). This CDR3 has 14 residues. V was clipped by 10 bases and J by 4 bases; unmatched bases: 8. DNA of the CDR3: TGTGCCACCAAACCGGGACAGGGGGCTTACGAGCAGTACTTC. Translating it yields CATKPGQGAYEQYF. The full variable domain, its missing parts supplied by reference TRBV19 and TRBJ2-7, is DGGITQSPKYLFRKEGQNVTLSCEQNLNHDAMYWYRQDPGQGLRLIYYSQIVNDFQKGDIAEGYSVSREKKESFPLTVTSAQKNPTAFYLCATKPGQGAYEQYFGPGTRLTVT.

The chain links TRBV6-5 to TRBJ2-7; the match to TRBD1 covers 8 bases. Trimming removed 1 base from V and 0 bases from J; junction bases left unmatched: 2. This CDR3 region has 15 residues. The germline V gene has CDR1 MNHEY and CDR2 SVGAGI. CDR3 amino acids: CASSYWTGHSYEQYF. The DNA for the CDR3 is TGTGCCAGCAGTTACTGGACAGGGCACTCCTACGAGCAGTACTTC.

The gene calls are TRBV5-1 and TRBJ2-3; D is possibly TRBD1 (5 bases). The CDR3 extends over 15 amino acids. Germline V CDR1 and CDR2: SGHRS, YFSETQ. With 0 bases removed from V and 2 bases from J, the gap between germline ends came to 10 bases. CDR3: CASSLDRIYTDTQYF. The DNA for the CDR3 is TGCGCCAGCAGCTTGGACAGGATATACACAGATACGCAGTATTTT.

The chain recombines TRBV29-1 with TRBJ2-1; 11 bases agree with TRBD2. With V trimmed by 4 bases and J by 9 bases, 14 bases remained unmatched. There are 16 residues in the CDR3. Germline-derived CDR1 and CDR2 are SQVTM and ANQGSEA. CDR3 sequence (DNA): TGCAGCGTTGGGGGGGTTTCGGCTAGCGGGAGGCTTGAGCAGTTCTTC. Translated: CSVGGVSASGRLEQFF.

This chain links TRBV9 with TRBJ2-1, with D possibly TRBD1 on 5 matching bases. Trimming shortened V by 3 bases and J by 2 bases, and 12 bases separated the two germline ends. The CDR3 contains 15 residues. Germline CDR1 reads SGDLS; CDR2 reads YYNGEE. The CDR3 nucleotides are TGTGCCAGCAGCGGGACAATTCAAGCCTACAATGAGCAGTTCTTC. As protein: CASSGTIQAYNEQFF. Using reference TRBV9 and TRBJ2-1 for the parts outside the CDR3, the full variable domain is DSGVTQTPKHLITATGQRVTLRCSPRSGDLSVYWYQQSLDQGLQFLIQYYNGEERAKGNILERFSAQQFPDLHSELNLSSLELGDSALYFCASSGTIQAYNEQFFGPGTRLTVL.

The chain has TRBV9 and TRBJ1-1; possibly TRBD1 for D (6 bases). CDR3 length: 12 residues. V gave up 3 bases and J gave up 11 bases, with 14 bases separating them. Germline V CDR1 and CDR2: SGDLS, YYNGEE. The CDR3 region has the DNA TGTGCCAGCAGCGGGGACACGGCCTCGGCTTTCTTT. Protein sequence: CASSGDTASAFF.

In nucleotides, the CDR3 is TGTGCCACCAGCACGGGTCACCGCCCGACTAGCGGGACCTACGAGCAGTACTTC. Encoded protein: CATSTGHRPTSGTYEQYF. This chain connects TRBV15 to TRBJ2-7; TRBD2 matches at 11 bases. V lost 4 bases, J lost 2 bases, and 13 bases stayed unmatched. CDR3 length: 18 amino acids. CDR1 is LNHNV and CDR2 is YYDKDF in the germline V gene (reference sequence). The full variable domain, rest sourced from reference TRBV15 and TRBJ2-7, is DAMVIQNPRYQVTQFGKPVTLSCSQTLNHNVMYWYQQKSSQAPKLLFHYYDKDFNNEADTPDNFQSRRPNTSFCFLDIRSPGLGDTAMYLCATSTGHRPTSGTYEQYFGPGTRLTVT.

The V and J genes are TRBV5-4 and TRBJ2-2, with D possibly matching TRBD2 (6 bases). Per the germline V gene, CDR1 is SGHNT and CDR2 is YYREEE (reference sequence). This CDR3 contains 16 residues. V lost 2 bases and J 0 bases, leaving 11 bases between the germline ends. The CDR3 sequence is CASSFLGTSNTGELFF. CDR3 bases: TGTGCCAGCAGCTTCCTTGGGACTTCGAACACCGGGGAGCTGTTTTTT.